The clone carrying this T cell receptor beta chain has a count of ten or more. Its matching antigen is unknown. Time point here: newly diagnosed GD, antithyroid drugs for less than 3 months. RNA from PBMCs was the source of the TCR library. These data belong to a study of regulatory T cells in long-lasting Graves disease. Study outcomes and limitations: Newly diagnosed Graves' patients had higher TCR diversity than persistent ones. Preferential use of TRBV28, TRBJ1-2 and TRBJ2-5 was seen in persistent disease.

The CDR3 is 13 residues long. V lost 6 bases, J lost 9 bases, and 15 bases lay in between. To make TCR beta libraries, researchers used iRepertoire HTBI primers and Arm-PCR of CDR3 regions. TCRdb ran MiXCR on the multiplex PCR reads and lists one entry per CDR3 protein. Of 350,000 to 500,000 distinct CDR3 sequences listed, 11% to 15% were seen once; the top ten hold about a sixth. The same data also contributed to another study, on T cells in Graves' hyperthyroidism and ophthalmopathy. This second study notes: Diagnosis rested on symptoms, serum thyroxine and TRAb, thyroid ultrasound, and orbital computed tomography.

The chain joins TRBV12-3 or TRBV12-4 to TRBJ1-5; D gene ambiguous. The TCR sequence derives from a woman aged 50 to 65 with Graves disease. Sequences were derived from peripheral blood mononuclear cells (PBMCs), sampled at new diagnosis, from a patient treated with antithyroid drugs. The CDR3 region has the DNA TGTGCCAGCAGGTTATCCCCCATGAGGCCCCAGCATTTT. Protein product: CASRLSPMRPQHF.